The 4 T cell receptor beta chains in this list originate from one sample, sequenced in a study of T cell responses to AZD1222 COVID-19 vaccine. This table comes from immunoSEQ multiplex PCR, and its TCRdb copy is limited to in-frame clones, with some not included. The sample lists 170,000 or so clones, just over 90% occurring once. Sequencing was performed on peripheral blood, taken on day 0 of AZD1222 vaccination. The receptors come from an adult in good health.

The J gene is TRBJ2-5, the V gene TRBV7-2; D is undetermined. Trimming cost V 0 bases and J 2 bases, with 10 bases left between them. Germline values: CDR1 SGHTA, CDR2 FQGNSA. CDR3 length equals 15 residues. Here the CDR3 DNA reads TGTGCCAGCAGCTTAGCGGCGAGGCGACAAGAGACCCAGTACTTC. Encoded protein: CASSLAARRQETQYF.

The chain is built from TRBV6-1 and TRBJ1-4; 10 bases fit TRBD1. J gave up 5 bases and V 2 bases, and 5 bases lay outside the gene matches. Germline V gene data show CDR1 as MNHNS and CDR2 as SASEGT. The CDR3 loop spans 16 amino acids. CDR3 protein: CASSERGTGVNEKLFF. The CDR3 nucleotides are TGTGCCAGCAGTGAAAGGGGGACAGGGGTCAATGAAAAACTGTTTTTT.

The gene calls are TRBV30 and TRBJ2-2, with D tentatively TRBD1 or TRBD2 (5 bases each). Deletions cut 5 bases from V and 4 bases from J, with 5 bases between. Germline CDR1 GTSNPN, CDR2 SVGIG (reference sequence). There are 11 residues in the CDR3. CDR3 sequence reads: CAWGGTGELFF. In DNA form, the CDR3 reads TGTGCCTGGGGGGGCACCGGGGAGCTGTTTTTT.

This clone was picked up one time. V gene TRBV7-9 combines with J gene TRBJ1-2; TRBD1 might be the D (6 bases). The V gene lost 1 base and the J gene lost 4 bases, with 10 bases spanning the gap. This CDR3 contains 14 residues. The V gene's germline CDR1 is SEHNR and CDR2 FQNEAQ (reference sequence). Here the CDR3 DNA reads TGTGCCAGCAGCTTAGGGACAGTCGTCTATGGCTACACCTTC. Protein: CASSLGTVVYGYTF.